One sample yielded the 23 T cell receptor beta chains listed below, sequenced in a study of blood T cells in healthy people across ages. Sample-barcoded 5' priming and a J-beta primer mix drove a second PCR of about 6 to 12 cycles. Each CDR3 protein is one row after TCRdb ran MiXCR on the 5' RACE reads. The data show hundreds of thousands of distinct CDR3 sequences, about 30% seen once. Sequencing was performed on blood. Receptor source: a woman older than 75 in good health.

This clonotype was seen ten or more times. The J gene is TRBJ2-7, the V gene TRBV18; 9 nucleotides agree with TRBD1. The V segment lost 3 bases and the J segment 3 bases; nucleotides outside the gene matches: 3. This CDR3 region has 14 residues. Looked up from germline, CDR1 is KGHSH and CDR2 is LQKENI. This chain's CDR3 is CASSPRDRVYEQYF. Here the CDR3 DNA reads TGTGCCAGCTCACCTAGGGACAGGGTCTACGAGCAGTACTTC.

Concerning this clonotype itself: The junction differs from germline at one of its ends, possibly a read error. The chain couples TRBV12-3 or TRBV12-4 to TRBJ2-3; 13 nucleotides line up with TRBD2. There are 16 residues in the CDR3. The chain's CDR3 is CVSTRGLAGVTDTQYF. The CDR3 DNA is TGTGTCAGCACTCGTGGACTAGCGGGGGTCACAGATACGCAGTATTTT.

Ten or more counts support this clonotype. The V call is TRBV10-3, the J call TRBJ2-3; D call uncertain. CDR3 length: 15 residues. Between the trimmed V and J ends, which lost 5 bases and 1 base, there was a span of 13 bases. In germline, CDR1 is ENHRY, CDR2 SYGVKD. The CDR3 region is CAISRTAVGTDTQYF. CDR3 nucleotide sequence: TGTGCCATCAGTCGAACGGCTGTCGGCACAGATACGCAGTATTTT.

In this sample, this clonotype turned up a few times. One end of the junction fails to match germline, which may point to a read error. In nucleotides, the CDR3 is TGTGCCAGCAGCGCCAGGGACAGACCGAATGAAAAACGGTTTTTT. Translating gives CASSARDRPNEKRFF. The V call is TRBV9, the J call TRBJ1-4; 7 nucleotides agree with TRBD1. From germline, CDR1 is SGDLS and CDR2 YYNGEE. This CDR3 has 15 amino acids.

This clonotype was observed at least ten times. This rearrangement joins TRBV29-1 to TRBJ1-2, with 9 bases aligning to TRBD1. V lost 7 bases, J lost 6 bases, and 3 bases stayed unmatched. CDR3 length equals 11 residues. Germline CDR1 reads SQVTM; CDR2 reads ANQGSEA. The CDR3 nucleotides read TGCAGCGCGTGGACAGGGGATGGCTACACCTTC. Residues: CSAWTGDGYTF.

In its sample, this clonotype was seen once. Its ends do not fully match the called genes, so a read error is possible. The rearrangement links TRBV7-3 to TRBJ2-1, with D tentatively TRBD1 (5 bases). The CDR3 is 14 amino acids. Looked up from germline, CDR1 is SGHTA and CDR2 is FQGTGA. The CDR3 region has the DNA TGTGCCAGCAGGACCGAGTCAGGGTCGAATGAGCAGTTTTTC. This translates into CASRTESGSNEQFF.

This clonotype has just a few counts. The V gene is TRBV20-1, the J gene TRBJ1-2, with D possibly being TRBD1 (5 bases). The V gene's germline CDR1 is DFQATT and CDR2 SNEGSKA (reference sequence). V dropped 4 bases and J dropped 4 bases, with 16 bases sitting between them. The CDR3 is 14 residues long. CDR3 DNA sequence: TGCAGTGCTACTGACAGACGGGGAGGCTATGGCTACACCTTC. Amino acids: CSATDRRGGYGYTF.

As concerns this clonotype: At one of its ends the junction is not consistent with the germline gene, which may arise from a read error. The chain carries TRBV5-1 and TRBJ2-7; D unclear. Matching the DNA end better, TRBJ2-5 makes the J call doubtful. The germline CDR1 and CDR2 sequences are SGHRS and YFSETQ. CDR3 length: 11 amino acids. The CDR3: CANSLGETQYF. In nucleotides, the CDR3 is TGCGCCAACAGCTTGGGCGAGACCCAGTACTTC.

Remarks on this clonotype: A much larger clonotype is one base distant, so this may be a read error. The V and J genes are TRBV2 and TRBJ2-7; tentatively, D is TRBD1 (5 bases). The length of the CDR3 is 15 residues. CDR1 is SNHLY and CDR2 is FYNNEI in the germline V gene. Written as DNA, the CDR3 is TGTGTCAGCAAAGAAGGGGCCCAGGTTCCATACGAGCAGTACTTC. Residues: CVSKEGAQVPYEQYF. The full variable domain, completed using reference TRBV2 and TRBJ2-7, is EPEVTQTPSHQVTQMGQEVILRCVPISNHLYFYWYRQILGQKVEFLVSFYNNEISEKSEIFDDQFSVERPDGSNFTLKIRSTKLEDSAMYFCVSKEGAQVPYEQYFGPGTRLTVT.

This sequence joins TRBV6-2 or TRBV6-3 and TRBJ1-2, with unresolved D. Between the trimmed V and J ends, which lost 6 bases and 5 bases, there was a span of 16 bases. The CDR3 consists of 14 residues. Germline assignment: CDR1 MNHEY and CDR2 SVGEGT. The CDR3 bases are TGTGCCAGCAGGGAGGATCTATCCACGTATGGCTACACCTTC. Amino acid sequence: CASREDLSTYGYTF.

A few counts support this clonotype. The genes are TRBV4-3 and TRBJ2-1; 7 bases align to TRBD1. J lost 9 bases, V lost 0 bases, and 5 bases had no gene match. Germline CDR1 and CDR2: LGHNA and YSLEER. The CDR3 covers 14 residues. As DNA, the CDR3 is TGCGCCAGCAGCCAAGAGACAGGGAGCACTGAGCAGTTCTTC. This sequence encodes CASSQETGSTEQFF.

This chain links TRBV12-3 or TRBV12-4 with TRBJ1-1; D gene uncertain. The CDR3 totals 15 residues. V was cut by 3 bases and J by 0 bases, with 11 bases left in between. The CDR3 DNA follows: TGTGCCAGCAGTTTCGTGGAGAGCATGAACACTGAAGCTTTCTTT. Protein sequence: CASSFVESMNTEAFF.

This clonotype was detected ten times or more. The chain recombines TRBV9 with TRBJ2-7, with TRBD2 matching over 8 bases. The CDR3 runs 15 residues. Germline lookup yields CDR1 SGDLS and CDR2 YYNGEE. The junction had 6 bases not matched to a gene; V was cut back by 0 bases and J by 4 bases. The CDR3 DNA reads TGTGCCAGCAGCGTAGCGGGGGGGCCGGTTTACGAGCAGTACTTC. It specifies CASSVAGGPVYEQYF.

This clonotype was observed a handful of times. This chain joins TRBV19 and TRBJ1-2, with 8 positions matching TRBD1. Per the germline V gene, CDR1 is LNHDA and CDR2 is SQIVND (reference sequence). CDR3 length: 14 amino acids. The junction had 11 bases not matched to a gene; V was cut back by 5 bases and J by 9 bases. The chain's CDR3 is CASSFPDRGDSYTF. In nucleotides, the CDR3 is TGTGCCAGTAGTTTTCCTGACAGGGGTGATAGCTACACCTTC. Supplemented by reference TRBV19 and TRBJ1-2, the full variable domain reads DGGITQSPKYLFRKEGQNVTLSCEQNLNHDAMYWYRQDPGQGLRLIYYSQIVNDFQKGDIAEGYSVSREKKESFPLTVTSAQKNPTAFYLCASSFPDRGDSYTFGSGTRLTVV.

This chain uses TRBV20-1 with TRBJ1-1; weak D call: TRBD1 (6 bases). Per the germline V gene, CDR1 is DFQATT and CDR2 is SNEGSKA (reference sequence). The CDR3 is 15 residues long. V lost 0 bases, J lost 0 bases, and 11 bases lay in between. The CDR3 protein is CSARDEGDLNTEAFF. Here the CDR3 DNA reads TGCAGTGCTAGAGATGAGGGGGACCTGAACACTGAAGCTTTCTTT.

This clonotype has at least ten counts. V and J are TRBV29-1 and TRBJ2-5; TRBD2 aligns across 7 bases. The CDR3 runs 14 residues. V trimming: 1 base; J trimming: 1 base; junction bases outside the gene matches: 3. Germline CDR1 and CDR2: SQVTM and ANQGSEA. CDR3 in DNA: TGCAGCGTTGAAGGGGAGGGCACCCAAGAGACCCAGTACTTC. Translation gives CSVEGEGTQETQYF.

This clonotype was seen a few times. This chain links TRBV29-1 with TRBJ1-3, with 7 bases lining up with TRBD1. V lost 3 bases and J lost 3; bases outside the gene matches: 2. The CDR3 is 13 residues long. The germline gives CDR1 SQVTM, CDR2 ANQGSEA. In DNA form, the CDR3 reads TGCAGCGTTGAGTCAGGGGGTGGAAACACCATATATTTT. It translates to CSVESGGGNTIYF. Variable domain in full (rest from reference TRBV29-1 and TRBJ1-3): SAVISQKPSRDICQRGTSLTIQCQVDSQVTMMFWYRQQPGQSLTLIATANQGSEATYESGFVIDKFPISRPNLTFSTLTVSNMSPEDSSIYLCSVESGGGNTIYFGEGSWLTVV.

This clonotype has ten or more counts. The rearrangement links TRBV5-4 to TRBJ2-7, with TRBD2 as a possible D gene (5 bases). CDR1 is SGHNT, CDR2 YYREEE, per germline (reference sequence). Trimming left V 0 bases short and J 5 bases short, with 9 bases between. The CDR3 is 13 residues long. This chain's CDR3 is CASSLDIANEQYF. The CDR3 nucleotides are TGTGCCAGCAGCTTGGACATAGCGAACGAGCAGTACTTC.

Concerning this clonotype: With a much larger clone just one base away, this may be a read error. The J gene is TRBJ1-2, the V gene TRBV29-1, with 8 bases lining up with TRBD1. V gave up 3 bases and J gave up 7 bases; unmatched junction bases: 22. The germline V gene encodes CDR1 SQVTM and CDR2 ANQGSEA. This CDR3 comprises 18 residues. DNA of the CDR3: TGCAGCGTTGATGCATCAGGACAGGGAAGCGTCCGGGGTTTTGGCTACACCTTC. Translated: CSVDASGQGSVRGFGYTF.

The chain has TRBV28 and TRBJ1-5; 8 bases agree with TRBD1. CDR1 MDHEN and CDR2 SYDVKM come from the germline V gene. CDR3 length equals 16 residues. V dropped 4 bases and J dropped 0; count of bases not matched to a gene: 5. In DNA, the CDR3 is TGTGCCAGCAGTTCCGTCCAGGGGGCTAGCAATCAGCCCCAGCATTTT. Protein: CASSSVQGASNQPQHF.

This rearrangement joins TRBV27 to TRBJ1-5; the D gene is possibly TRBD1 (5 bases). V lost 6 bases, J lost 6 bases, and 9 bases lay in between. Germline CDR1 MNHEY, CDR2 SMNVEV (reference sequence). This CDR3 contains 12 residues. CDR3 sequence reads: CASRPQGQPQHF. The CDR3 DNA follows: TGTGCCAGCAGACCTCAGGGTCAGCCCCAGCATTTT.

J is TRBJ1-1 and V is TRBV11-3; 8 nucleotides agree with TRBD1. Germline values: CDR1 SGHNT, CDR2 YENEEA. The CDR3 is 14 amino acids. V lost 5 bases to trimming and J lost 5 bases; unmatched junction nucleotides: 7. CDR3 loop: CASSRTGSGTEAFF. CDR3 DNA sequence: TGTGCCAGCAGCCGGACAGGGAGCGGGACTGAAGCTTTCTTT.

This clonotype was seen repeatedly, ten times or more. A read error is possible here, since a much larger clone lies one base away. V and J are TRBV7-2 and TRBJ2-5, with 7 bases identical to TRBD2. The CDR3 length is 14 residues. The junction had 4 bases not matched to a gene; V was cut back by 0 bases and J by 6 bases. Germline V gene lookup returns CDR1 SGHTA and CDR2 FQGNSA. CDR3 loop: CASSLAGRVQTQYF. In DNA, the CDR3 is TGTGCCAGCAGCTTAGCGGGGAGGGTTCAGACCCAGTACTTC.